The 29 T cell receptor beta chains listed next were all sequenced from one sample in a study of blood T cell repertoires in COVID-19. Method: immunoSEQ multiplex PCR; TCRdb's copy keeps in-frame clones and lacks some. Here the sample spans approximately 400,000 clones, roughly four fifths being singletons. The sample taken for sequencing was PBMCs or T cells enriched from blood (not recorded which). The receptors here all came from a woman in her 50s who had recovered from COVID-19.

The V and J genes are TRBV5-4 and TRBJ1-2; D is undetermined. Germline values: CDR1 SGHNT, CDR2 YYREEE (reference sequence). V gave up 1 base and J gave up 4 bases, with 14 bases separating them. The CDR3 has 15 residues. The CDR3 DNA sequence: TGTGCCAGCAGCTTGTCCGGCCGCGACTCCTATGGCTACACCTTC. Translating gives CASSLSGRDSYGYTF.

The table lists this clone with a count of one. The chain joins TRBV6-5 to TRBJ2-2; 7 positions agree with TRBD1. Trimming cost V 6 bases and J 5 bases; bases outside gene matches: 6. The V gene's germline CDR1 is MNHEY and CDR2 SVGAGI. The CDR3 length is 14 residues. The CDR3 loop reads CASSSEGQTGELFF. CDR3 sequence (DNA): TGTGCCAGCAGCTCCGAGGGACAGACCGGGGAGCTGTTTTTT.

The rearrangement uses TRBV19 and TRBJ1-3; D unclear. The length of the CDR3 is 15 residues. Deletions cut 4 bases from V and 0 bases from J, with 10 bases between. Germline V CDR1 and CDR2: LNHDA, SQIVND (reference sequence). The CDR3 sequence is CASSTPGGSGNTIYF. The CDR3 nucleotides are TGTGCCAGTAGTACTCCCGGAGGCTCTGGAAACACCATATATTTT. The full variable domain, rest sourced from reference TRBV19 and TRBJ1-3, is DGGITQSPKYLFRKEGQNVTLSCEQNLNHDAMYWYRQDPGQGLRLIYYSQIVNDFQKGDIAEGYSVSREKKESFPLTVTSAQKNPTAFYLCASSTPGGSGNTIYFGEGSWLTVV.

The chain recombines TRBV11-1 with TRBJ1-4; D gene ambiguous. The germline gives CDR1 SGHAT, CDR2 FQDESV (reference sequence). Trimming removed 5 bases from V and 3 bases from J, with 4 bases in between. This CDR3 is 12 amino acids long. The CDR3 is CASSPSNEKLFF. Here the CDR3 DNA reads TGTGCCAGCAGCCCCTCTAATGAAAAACTGTTTTTT.

The rearrangement links TRBV3-1 (or the pseudogene TRBV3-2) to TRBJ2-7; 8 bases map to TRBD2. CDR1 and CDR2 (germline): LGHDT, YNNKEL (reference sequence). The ends lost 1 base at V and 0 bases at J; junction bases unmatched: 5. The CDR3 extends over 16 amino acids. CDR3 nucleotide sequence: TGTGCCAGCAGCCAAGCACCGGGACTAGGCTCCTACGAGCAGTACTTC. Its translation is CASSQAPGLGSYEQYF.

The CDR3 sequence is CASSVLRESGELFF. The DNA for the CDR3 is TGTGCCAGCAGCGTTTTGCGGGAGAGCGGGGAGCTGTTTTTT. The rearrangement joins TRBV9 to TRBJ2-2; 7 positions match TRBD2. The germline CDR1 and CDR2 sequences are SGDLS and YYNGEE. The CDR3 is 14 residues long. Unmatched junction bases numbered 5, after V lost 2 bases and J lost 7 bases.

This rearrangement joins TRBV18 to TRBJ1-4; tentatively, D is TRBD1 (5 bases). Trimming took off 0 bases at V and 13 bases at J, with 15 bases between the two ends. The CDR3 contains 14 residues. In germline, CDR1 is KGHSH, CDR2 LQKENI. This CDR3 reads CASSPPPGGTGLFF. Here the CDR3 DNA reads TGTGCCAGCTCACCACCGCCGGGCGGGACTGGACTGTTTTTT.

This sequence joins TRBV9 and TRBJ1-3, with D tentatively TRBD1 (6 bases). CDR1 and CDR2 from the germline V gene are SGDLS and YYNGEE. The CDR3 runs 17 residues. V was pared by 0 bases and J by 0 bases, with 13 bases between. CDR3 residues: CASSVEQGAYSGNTIYF. The CDR3 nucleotides are TGTGCCAGCAGCGTAGAACAGGGAGCATACTCTGGAAACACCATATATTTT.

The chain links TRBV5-4 to TRBJ1-1; TRBD1 matches 8 bases. The ends lost 4 bases at V and 0 bases at J; junction bases unmatched: 5. The CDR3 is 15 residues long. Germline V gives CDR1 SGHNT, CDR2 YYREEE (reference sequence). The CDR3 coding sequence is TGTGCCAGCAGCACCCTGGACAGGGTGAACACTGAAGCTTTCTTT. Its translation: CASSTLDRVNTEAFF.

Only a few counts were recorded for this clone. This chain uses TRBV5-1 with TRBJ1-1, with TRBD1 matching over 8 bases. Germline CDR1 SGHRS, CDR2 YFSETQ. CDR3 length equals 16 residues. Trimming at V came to 7 bases and at J to 0 bases, leaving 11 bases not matched to a gene. As DNA, the CDR3 is TGCGCCAGCGGAACCGGGACAGGCGTCATGAACACTGAAGCTTTCTTT. It encodes CASGTGTGVMNTEAFF.

The rearrangement joins TRBV28 to TRBJ1-5, with 7 bases that match TRBD1. V was pared by 3 bases and J by 4 bases, with 3 bases of the junction left unmatched. The germline gives CDR1 MDHEN, CDR2 SYDVKM. CDR3 length: 14 amino acids. The CDR3 region is CASSFRDRNQPQHF. The CDR3 bases are TGTGCCAGCAGTTTCCGGGACAGAAATCAGCCCCAGCATTTT.

This chain uses TRBV12-3 or TRBV12-4 with TRBJ2-7, with D possibly matching TRBD1 (6 bases). Trimming cost V 3 bases and J 9 bases, with 15 bases left between them. This CDR3 is 13 amino acids long. This CDR3 reads CASSFWDTRRQYF. CDR3 nucleotide sequence: TGTGCCAGCAGTTTTTGGGACACCAGACGGCAGTACTTC.

This clone has a handful of counts. The V gene is TRBV30, the J gene TRBJ1-1, with D perhaps matching TRBD1 (6 bases). Trimming shortened V by 0 bases and J by 6 bases, and 17 bases separated the two germline ends. The CDR3 sequence is 15 residues long. The germline gives CDR1 GTSNPN, CDR2 SVGIG (reference sequence). As DNA, the CDR3 is TGTGCCTGGAGTGTATGGGGAGGGGGAGATCCTGAAGCTTTCTTT. Its protein is CAWSVWGGGDPEAFF.

This rearrangement joins TRBV7-8 to TRBJ2-7, with D hard to call. V was trimmed by 1 base and J by 1 base, leaving 8 bases between them. Looked up from germline, CDR1 is SGHVS and CDR2 is FQNEAQ. The CDR3 is made up of 14 amino acids. As DNA, the CDR3 is TGTGCCAGCAGCTTAGAGGAGCTTTCCTACGAGCAGTACTTC. This gives the protein CASSLEELSYEQYF.

The chain couples TRBV11-3 to TRBJ2-5; 8 positions match TRBD2. Per the germline V gene, CDR1 is SGHNT and CDR2 is YENEEA. The CDR3 totals 15 residues. The junction had 5 bases not matched to a gene; V was cut back by 0 bases and J by 5 bases. The CDR3 protein is CASSLDGASGETQYF. As DNA, the CDR3 is TGTGCCAGCAGCTTAGATGGGGCTAGCGGGGAGACCCAGTACTTC.

V is TRBV10-3 and J is TRBJ2-1, with 12 bases identical to TRBD2. CDR1 is ENHRY and CDR2 is SYGVKD in the germline V gene. This CDR3 is 15 amino acids long. V gave up 6 bases and J gave up 5 bases; unmatched junction bases: 5. The CDR3 nucleotides read TGTGCCATCAGCCGTGGGACTAGCGGGCACAATGAGCAGTTCTTC. Protein sequence: CAISRGTSGHNEQFF.

The chain recombines TRBV7-3 with TRBJ2-2; D is uncertain. This CDR3 has 14 amino acids. V dropped 2 bases and J dropped 8 bases, with 12 bases sitting between them. Germline CDR1 reads SGHTA; CDR2 reads FQGTGA. For the CDR3, the DNA is TGTGCCAGCAGCTTAGAATCCAGCGCAGGGGAGCTGTTTTTT. This codes for CASSLESSAGELFF.

Worth noting for this clone: The sample carries other DNA sequences with the same CDR3. The chain is built from TRBV9 and TRBJ2-5; 7 bases agree with TRBD2. CDR1 SGDLS and CDR2 YYNGEE come from the germline V gene. The CDR3 runs to 15 residues. Trimming cost V 0 bases and J 2 bases; bases outside gene matches: 4. CDR3 amino acids: CASSVGWGGQETQYF. The CDR3 nucleotides read TGTGCCAGCAGCGTAGGATGGGGGGGGCAAGAGACCCAGTACTTC.

Here the CDR3 reads CASRARGQPNEKLFF. Here the CDR3 DNA reads TGTGCCAGCAGGGCCAGGGGACAGCCTAATGAAAAACTGTTTTTT. The chain combines TRBV25-1 with TRBJ1-4; 7 positions match TRBD1. V shed 6 bases, J shed 3 bases, and the junction held 7 bases outside the gene matches. In germline, CDR1 is MGHDK, CDR2 SYGVNS. CDR3 length equals 15 residues.

This clone was seen only a few times. The V gene is TRBV5-1, the J gene TRBJ2-2; a possible D gene is TRBD1 (6 bases). CDR3 size: 14 residues. The V gene's germline CDR1 is SGHRS and CDR2 YFSETQ. Trimming removed 4 bases from V and 3 bases from J, with 10 bases in between. DNA of the CDR3: TGCGCCAGCAGCGCATACAGGGACACCGGGGAGCTGTTTTTT. Amino acids: CASSAYRDTGELFF.

This clone was seen a handful of times. CDR3 sequence reads: CAWSVRARAYGYTF. DNA of the CDR3: TGTGCCTGGAGTGTACGGGCCAGGGCCTATGGCTACACCTTC. The V and J genes are TRBV30 and TRBJ1-2; perhaps TRBD1 as D (5 bases). The CDR3 length is 14 residues. V lost 0 bases and J lost 4, with 12 bases in between. Germline values: CDR1 GTSNPN, CDR2 SVGIG (reference sequence).

V usage is TRBV9 and J usage is TRBJ2-1; 8 nucleotides match TRBD2. The germline CDR1 and CDR2 sequences are SGDLS and YYNGEE. V dropped 2 bases and J dropped 7; count of bases not matched to a gene: 8. This CDR3 is 15 amino acids long. The CDR3 DNA is TGTGCCAGCAGCGTTGGACTAGCAGCAGTGAATGAGCAGTTCTTC. Its protein is CASSVGLAAVNEQFF.

The V and J genes are TRBV7-2 and TRBJ2-5; 7 bases fit TRBD2. CDR1 and CDR2 (germline): SGHTA, FQGNSA. The V segment lost 4 bases and the J segment 1 base; nucleotides outside the gene matches: 3. The CDR3 is made up of 14 amino acids. The CDR3 reads CASSYGLVQETQYF. CDR3 bases: TGTGCCAGCAGCTACGGACTAGTCCAAGAGACCCAGTACTTC.

V and J are TRBV19 and TRBJ1-6; D unresolved. Per the germline V gene, CDR1 is LNHDA and CDR2 is SQIVND (reference sequence). V gave up 4 bases and J gave up 6 bases, with 13 bases separating them. There are 15 residues in the CDR3. CDR3 DNA sequence: TGTGCCAGTAGTAAAGTTATACAGAGTAATTCACCCCTCCACTTT. Its protein product is CASSKVIQSNSPLHF.

The rearrangement uses TRBV5-6 and TRBJ1-3; D not certain. The CDR3 is 16 residues long. V lost 2 bases and J lost 2, with 14 bases in between. Germline CDR1 reads SGHDT; CDR2 reads YYEEEE. CDR3 sequence (DNA): TGTGCCAGCAGCTTACCGGCGGCTTTCGCTGGAAACACCATATATTTT. Its protein is CASSLPAAFAGNTIYF.

This clone appeared many times. The rearrangement links TRBV6-5 to TRBJ1-5, with D uncertain. Germline CDR1 is MNHEY and CDR2 is SVGAGI. Trimming removed 4 bases at V and 5 bases at J, with 9 bases between. The length of the CDR3 is 13 residues. CDR3 in DNA: TGTGCCAGCAGTTTATCCTCGGATCAGCCCCAGCATTTT. It encodes CASSLSSDQPQHF.

This rearrangement joins TRBV29-1 to TRBJ1-2; 8 positions match TRBD1. V was pared by 1 base and J by 8 bases, with 9 bases of the junction left unmatched. Per germline, CDR1 SQVTM and CDR2 ANQGSEA. CDR3 length equals 14 residues. CDR3 protein: CSVEGTGMIKGYTF. CDR3 DNA: TGCAGCGTTGAAGGGACAGGGATGATTAAGGGCTACACCTTC.

CDR3 sequence: CASQDRDWGYTF. CDR3 sequence (DNA): TGTGCCAGCCAGGACAGGGATTGGGGCTACACCTTC. The gene calls are TRBV3-1 (or the pseudogene TRBV3-2) and TRBJ1-2; 8 bases match TRBD1. The trim removed 8 bases at V and 8 bases at J, leaving 7 bases unmatched. Germline CDR1 and CDR2: LGHDT and YNNKEL (reference sequence). This CDR3 has 12 residues.

This chain connects TRBV7-9 to TRBJ2-2; TRBD1 might be the D (6 bases). The CDR3 length is 15 residues. V was pared by 10 bases and J by 4 bases, with 19 bases between. The germline V gene encodes CDR1 SEHNR and CDR2 FQNEAQ (reference sequence). DNA for the CDR3: TGTGCCATCCACGTCAGGTTGGGGGCCACCGGGGAGCTGTTTTTT. It codes for CAIHVRLGATGELFF.